These T cell receptor beta chains were read from a single sample in a study of blood T cell repertoires in COVID-19. Sequenced by immunoSEQ multiplex PCR; TCRdb stores in-frame clones only, minus some. The sample shows about 97,000 clones, about 87% of them seen only once. Sequenced: peripheral blood. All receptors derive from a human donor in a cohort sampled during active COVID-19. The CDR3 runs from the conserved cysteine through the conserved F or W. The D gene is left open where the match is weak. A clone size is listed for some rows: how often the clone was seen (once, few, many), or a class if it is expanded.

cdr3_nt: TGTGCCAGCAGTTTATCTTGGGACAGGGGAGCTTTCTTT
cdr3_aa: CASSLSWDRGAFF
d_call: TRBD1
v_call: TRBV27
clone_size: -
j_call: TRBJ1-1

cdr3_nt: TGTGCCACCAGGGGGGACAAAAGGTACCAAGAGACCCAGTACTTC
cdr3_aa: CATRGDKRYQETQYF
d_call: -
v_call: TRBV15
clone_size: once
j_call: TRBJ2-5

cdr3_nt: TGTGCCAGTAGTAAACTAGCGGGAGGTGCCCATGAGCAGTTCTTC
cdr3_aa: CASSKLAGGAHEQFF
d_call: TRBD2
v_call: TRBV19
clone_size: -
j_call: TRBJ2-1

cdr3_nt: TGTGCCAGTAGTATTCGGAACAGGCTTCACACTGAAGCTTTCTTT
cdr3_aa: CASSIRNRLHTEAFF
d_call: -
v_call: TRBV19
clone_size: few
j_call: TRBJ1-1

cdr3_nt: TGTGCCAGCAGCCTACAGAGCTACAATGAGCAGTTCTTC
cdr3_aa: CASSLQSYNEQFF
d_call: -
v_call: TRBV11-3
clone_size: -
j_call: TRBJ2-1

cdr3_nt: TGTGCCAGCAGTGTATCGGACAGGGGTGATGGCTACACCTTC
cdr3_aa: CASSVSDRGDGYTF
d_call: TRBD1
v_call: TRBV2
clone_size: few
j_call: TRBJ1-2

cdr3_nt: TGTGCCAGTTCCCGTACTAGCGGGGTTGGCAATGAGCAGTTCTTC
cdr3_aa: CASSRTSGVGNEQFF
d_call: TRBD2
v_call: TRBV27
clone_size: -
j_call: TRBJ2-1

cdr3_nt: TGTGCCAGCAGCGTAGGGGCTAGCGGGAGCACAGATACGCAGTATTTT
cdr3_aa: CASSVGASGSTDTQYF
d_call: TRBD2
v_call: TRBV9
clone_size: -
j_call: TRBJ2-3

cdr3_nt: TGTGCCAGCAGCCTGAACAGGGGAGACTATGGCTACACCTTC
cdr3_aa: CASSLNRGDYGYTF
d_call: TRBD1
v_call: TRBV7-9
clone_size: few
j_call: TRBJ1-2

cdr3_nt: TGTGCCAGCAGCTCAATCCAGGGAAAGGGCAATCAGCCCCAGCATTTT
cdr3_aa: CASSSIQGKGNQPQHF
d_call: -
v_call: TRBV7-2
clone_size: -
j_call: TRBJ1-5

cdr3_nt: TGTGCCAGCAGCAGAATTCCAGCTAACTATGGCTACACCTTC
cdr3_aa: CASSRIPANYGYTF
d_call: -
v_call: TRBV2
clone_size: -
j_call: TRBJ1-2

cdr3_nt: TGTGCCAGCAGTCGACTAGTTTTTGAGCAGTTCTTC
cdr3_aa: CASSRLVFEQFF
d_call: -
v_call: TRBV6-6
clone_size: -
j_call: TRBJ2-1

cdr3_nt: TGTGCCAGTAGTAACAGAATAATCACAGATACGCAGTATTTT
cdr3_aa: CASSNRIITDTQYF
d_call: -
v_call: TRBV19
clone_size: -
j_call: TRBJ2-3

cdr3_nt: TGTGCCAGCAGCGTAGAGGACAGGGCGTCCTACGAGCAGTACTTC
cdr3_aa: CASSVEDRASYEQYF
d_call: TRBD1
v_call: TRBV9
clone_size: -
j_call: TRBJ2-7

cdr3_nt: TGTGCCAGCAGTCCCGGGACTCCCTCCACCTTC
cdr3_aa: CASSPGTPSTF
d_call: -
v_call: TRBV6-6
clone_size: -
j_call: TRBJ1-2

cdr3_nt: TGTGCCAGCAGAGAGGACAGGGAGGGCTACACCTTC
cdr3_aa: CASREDREGYTF
d_call: TRBD1
v_call: TRBV2
clone_size: -
j_call: TRBJ1-2

cdr3_nt: TGTGCCAGCAGTTCCGACGACAGGGCGAGAGAAAAACTGTTTTTT
cdr3_aa: CASSSDDRAREKLFF
d_call: TRBD1
v_call: TRBV6-2/TRBV6-3
clone_size: -
j_call: TRBJ1-4

cdr3_nt: TGTGCCAGCAGCGCTGGGGCCTGGCTTCGTGAAGCTTTCTTT
cdr3_aa: CASSAGAWLREAFF
d_call: -
v_call: TRBV7-6
clone_size: -
j_call: TRBJ1-1

cdr3_nt: TGTGCCAGCAGTGAAGCGTGGAGCTCCTATAATTCACCCCTCCACTTT
cdr3_aa: CASSEAWSSYNSPLHF
d_call: -
v_call: TRBV6-1
clone_size: -
j_call: TRBJ1-6

cdr3_nt: TGCGCCAGCAGCCGTGGACTAGGTAACACCGGGGAGCTGTTTTTT
cdr3_aa: CASSRGLGNTGELFF
d_call: TRBD2
v_call: TRBV4-3
clone_size: few
j_call: TRBJ2-2

cdr3_nt: TGTGCCACCAAACCCACAGGGTGGAATCAGCCCCAGCATTTT
cdr3_aa: CATKPTGWNQPQHF
d_call: -
v_call: TRBV10-3
clone_size: -
j_call: TRBJ1-5

cdr3_nt: TGTGCCAGCAGCCCCCAGTGGGGCAGCACAGATACGCAGTATTTT
cdr3_aa: CASSPQWGSTDTQYF
d_call: -
v_call: TRBV5-6
clone_size: few
j_call: TRBJ2-3

cdr3_nt: TGTGCCATCACTCCGGGACTAGCGGGGGGGATCTCTGGGGCCAACGTCCTGACTTTC
cdr3_aa: CAITPGLAGGISGANVLTF
d_call: TRBD2
v_call: TRBV10-3
clone_size: once
j_call: TRBJ2-6

cdr3_nt: TGTGCCACCAGTGATGGACTACACAATGAGCAGTTCTTC
cdr3_aa: CATSDGLHNEQFF
d_call: -
v_call: TRBV24-1
clone_size: -
j_call: TRBJ2-1

cdr3_nt: TGTGCCAGCAGCTTAGGGGCCCCCTATGGCTACACCTTC
cdr3_aa: CASSLGAPYGYTF
d_call: -
v_call: TRBV14
clone_size: -
j_call: TRBJ1-2

cdr3_nt: TGTGCCAGCAGCGTAGGGGACAGGGGTGCCTTTGGAGGCTACACCTTC
cdr3_aa: CASSVGDRGAFGGYTF
d_call: TRBD1
v_call: TRBV9
clone_size: -
j_call: TRBJ1-2

cdr3_nt: TGTGCCAGTAGCGACCGGGGGAGGGGAACTGAAGCTTTCTTT
cdr3_aa: CASSDRGRGTEAFF
d_call: -
v_call: TRBV19
clone_size: -
j_call: TRBJ1-1

cdr3_nt: TGCGCGTGTTTGCAGGGTCCAGGGAACACTGAAGCTTTCTTT
cdr3_aa: CACLQGPGNTEAFF
d_call: -
v_call: TRBV5-1
clone_size: -
j_call: TRBJ1-1

cdr3_nt: TGTGCCAGTAGTGGGGGGGCGGCTACGAACTACAATGAGCAGTTCTTC
cdr3_aa: CASSGGAATNYNEQFF
d_call: -
v_call: TRBV19
clone_size: -
j_call: TRBJ2-1

cdr3_nt: TGCGCCAGCAGCTTGGCAGGCAGCGGGAGTTTCTACAATGAGCAGTTCTTC
cdr3_aa: CASSLAGSGSFYNEQFF
d_call: TRBD2
v_call: TRBV5-1
clone_size: -
j_call: TRBJ2-1

cdr3_nt: TGCGCCAGCAGCACTAGGGAGGGGTCGAGGACTGAAGCTTTCTTT
cdr3_aa: CASSTREGSRTEAFF
d_call: -
v_call: TRBV5-1
clone_size: once
j_call: TRBJ1-1

cdr3_nt: TGTGCCAGCACTCCCGGACAGGCCCAAGAGACCCAGTACTTC
cdr3_aa: CASTPGQAQETQYF
d_call: TRBD1
v_call: TRBV7-2
clone_size: -
j_call: TRBJ2-5

cdr3_nt: TGTGCCTGGAGTGTAACCCCAGAGGCCGGGGAGCTGTTTTTT
cdr3_aa: CAWSVTPEAGELFF
d_call: -
v_call: TRBV30
clone_size: -
j_call: TRBJ2-2

cdr3_nt: TGTGCCAGCATTCTGACAGGGGGGAGATCCTACGAGCAGTACTTC
cdr3_aa: CASILTGGRSYEQYF
d_call: TRBD1
v_call: TRBV6-5
clone_size: once
j_call: TRBJ2-7

cdr3_nt: TGTGCCATCAGGGGACAGGGAACGGATGGCTACACCTTC
cdr3_aa: CAIRGQGTDGYTF
d_call: TRBD1
v_call: TRBV10-3
clone_size: once
j_call: TRBJ1-2

cdr3_nt: TGTGCCAGCAGCTTACTACAGGGAAAGTCACCCCTCCACTTT
cdr3_aa: CASSLLQGKSPLHF
d_call: -
v_call: TRBV11-2
clone_size: -
j_call: TRBJ1-6

cdr3_nt: TGTGCCAGCAGGGCGACAGGGGGCAGTACAGCTTTCTTT
cdr3_aa: CASRATGGSTAFF
d_call: TRBD1
v_call: TRBV11-2
clone_size: -
j_call: TRBJ1-1

cdr3_nt: TGCGCCAGCAGCTCCACAGGGGATCAGTACTTC
cdr3_aa: CASSSTGDQYF
d_call: TRBD1
v_call: TRBV5-1
clone_size: -
j_call: TRBJ2-5